The 19 T cell receptor beta chains below come from one sample, sequenced in a study of T cell repertoires in cytomegalovirus infection. TCRdb re-called the reads with MiXCR, one entry per CDR3 protein. The repertoire holds fewer than 550,000 distinct CDR3 sequences, with about a third as singletons. The sequencing sample was made of PBMCs. These receptor sequences come from a human donor in good health (CMV status not recorded). Some clones in this sample may be carry-over from other donors' samples.

Comments on this clonotype: Because it lacks the conserved phenylalanine or tryptophan at the end, this CDR3 is likely a read error. The chain links TRBV15 to TRBJ2-1, with 12 bases aligning to TRBD2. CDR1 and CDR2 (germline): LNHNV, YYDKDF (reference sequence). V dropped 1 base and J dropped 7; count of bases not matched to a gene: 11. The length of the CDR3 is 18 residues. This CDR3 reads CATSRARGGTSGLNEQFL. DNA of the CDR3: TGTGCCACCAGCAGAGCCCGTGGAGGGACTAGCGGGCTGAATGAGCAGTTCTTA.

The rearrangement uses TRBV19 and TRBJ2-7; possibly TRBD1 or TRBD2 for D (5 bases each). The germline V gene has CDR1 LNHDA and CDR2 SQIVND (reference sequence). The V end lost 0 bases, the J end lost 0 bases, and 9 bases lay between the germline ends. There are 15 residues in the CDR3. The CDR3 DNA sequence: TGTGCCAGTAGTATAGATCGGGACGGCTCCTACGAGCAGTACTTC. This translates into CASSIDRDGSYEQYF.

This chain links TRBV6-2 or TRBV6-3 with TRBJ2-2, with D possibly TRBD1 on 6 matching bases. CDR1 is MNHEY and CDR2 is SVGEGT in the germline V gene. The germline V and J ends were trimmed by 2 bases and 0 bases, with 10 bases remaining between them. CDR3 length: 16 residues. CDR3: CASSYLEGANTGELFF. The CDR3, as DNA: TGTGCCAGCAGTTACCTAGAGGGGGCGAACACCGGGGAGCTGTTTTTT.

The genes are TRBV4-3 and TRBJ1-1; D unclear. Germline V gives CDR1 LGHNA, CDR2 YSLEER. V lost 0 bases and J lost 0, with 11 bases in between. The CDR3 consists of 16 residues. The CDR3 nucleotides read TGCGCCAGCAGCCAAGATTCTAATGGTATGAACACTGAAGCTTTCTTT. Residues: CASSQDSNGMNTEAFF.

Worth noting for this clonotype: The junction shows a germline mismatch at one end, possibly a read error. The chain couples TRBV18 to TRBJ1-1, with 8 bases identical to TRBD1. The CDR3 has 15 residues. Germline CDR1 is KGHSH and CDR2 is LQKENI. The CDR3 bases are TGTGCCAGCTCACCTTGGACAGGGAGGAACACTGAAGCTTTATTT. It translates to CASSPWTGRNTEALF.

V gene TRBV3-1 combines with J gene TRBJ2-3; D could derive from TRBD1 or TRBD2 (6 bases each). This CDR3 comprises 14 residues. V was trimmed by 1 base and J by 5 bases, leaving 10 bases between them. The germline V gene has CDR1 LGHDT and CDR2 YNNKEL (reference sequence). The CDR3 protein is CASSQGGAEDTQYF. CDR3 nucleotides: TGTGCCAGCAGCCAAGGGGGGGCTGAAGATACGCAGTATTTT.

This clonotype was found many times. This chain joins TRBV10-3 and TRBJ2-5; maybe TRBD2 (5 bases). The CDR3 sequence is 13 residues long. CDR1 is ENHRY, CDR2 SYGVKD, per germline. Trimming took 6 bases from V and 4 from J, leaving 12 bases between them. CDR3 in amino acids: CAISFGNRETQYF. The DNA of the CDR3 is TGTGCCATCAGCTTCGGGAATCGAGAGACCCAGTACTTC.

The chain is built from TRBV5-1 and TRBJ2-1; 10 positions match TRBD2. The CDR3 is made up of 15 amino acids. V lost 0 bases to trimming and J lost 7 bases; unmatched junction nucleotides: 4. Germline loops: CDR1 SGHRS, CDR2 YFSETQ. CDR3 loop: CASSLVPAGGNEQFF. CDR3 DNA: TGCGCCAGCAGCTTGGTTCCAGCGGGGGGGAATGAGCAGTTCTTC.

This clonotype was seen at least ten times. The rearrangement uses TRBV7-2 and TRBJ1-6; 7 positions match TRBD1. J gave up 6 bases and V 2 bases, and 4 bases lay outside the gene matches. Germline V lookup: CDR1 SGHTA, CDR2 FQGNSA. The CDR3 is 15 amino acids. As DNA, the CDR3 is TGTGCCAGCAGCTTAATTCAGGGGGTTAATTCACCCCTCCACTTT. This encodes CASSLIQGVNSPLHF.

Remarks on this clonotype: Germline is not matched at one junction end, which may reflect a read error. The chain employs TRBV6-6 and TRBJ1-1, with TRBD1 as a possible D gene (6 bases). This CDR3 is 14 amino acids long. The germline V gene has CDR1 MNHNY and CDR2 SVGAGI (reference sequence). The CDR3 DNA reads as TGTTCCAGCAGAACGACAGGCGCAAACACTGAAGCTTTCTTT. This encodes CSSRTTGANTEAFF.

The rearrangement uses TRBV4-3 and TRBJ2-1; 7 positions match TRBD1. The CDR3 runs 13 residues. Germline CDR1 LGHNA, CDR2 YSLEER. Unmatched junction bases numbered 6, after V lost 0 bases and J lost 13 bases. Written as DNA, the CDR3 is TGCGCCAGCAGCCAAGATCTTGGGACAGATCAGTTCTTC. Its translation: CASSQDLGTDQFF.

This clonotype came up a few times. V is TRBV9 and J is TRBJ2-3; TRBD2 matches 14 bases. The CDR3 contains 17 residues. V trimming: 4 bases; J trimming: 2 bases; junction bases outside the gene matches: 6. Looked up from germline, CDR1 is SGDLS and CDR2 is YYNGEE. For the CDR3, the DNA is TGTGCCAGCAGCTTTGGACTAGCGGGGGGACTCACAGATACGCAGTATTTT. Residues: CASSFGLAGGLTDTQYF.

This clonotype was seen a handful of times. V gene TRBV7-4 combines with J gene TRBJ1-5; D might be TRBD1 (5 bases). V lost 2 bases to trimming and J lost 0 bases, with 14 bases between them. The CDR3 covers 17 residues. Germline V gives CDR1 SGHVT, CDR2 SQSDAQ. The CDR3 bases are TGTGCCAGCAGCTTACTTCCGGGACTCTTTAGCAATCAGCCCCAGCATTTT. This translates into CASSLLPGLFSNQPQHF.

This clonotype was counted between two and nine times. The CDR3 here is CASSTRLAGGPGTDTQYF. CDR3 nucleotide sequence: TGTGCCAGCAGCACCCGGCTAGCGGGGGGGCCCGGCACAGATACGCAGTATTTT. The rearrangement links TRBV7-9 to TRBJ2-3, with 12 bases aligning to TRBD2. Trimming took 5 bases from V and 1 from J; bases not matched to a gene: 10. The CDR3 extends over 18 amino acids. CDR1 and CDR2 (germline): SEHNR, FQNEAQ (reference sequence).

The rearrangement uses TRBV12-3 or TRBV12-4 and TRBJ2-1; no clear D. The CDR3 loop spans 12 amino acids. V was clipped by 7 bases and J by 5 bases, with 9 bases between them. The CDR3 spells CASINLNNEQFF. The CDR3 region has the DNA TGTGCCAGCATTAACCTTAACAATGAGCAGTTCTTC.

The V call is TRBV28, the J call TRBJ2-1; TRBD1 agrees at 7 bases. Losses at the gene ends were 6 bases for V and 5 bases for J; bases not matched to a gene: 10. The CDR3 sequence is 15 residues long. Germline V gives CDR1 MDHEN, CDR2 SYDVKM. The CDR3, as DNA: TGTGCCAGCAGCCAAGGGGGCCCGACTGACAATGAGCAGTTCTTC. This sequence encodes CASSQGGPTDNEQFF.

In this sample, this clonotype turned up many times. The chain joins TRBV7-9 to TRBJ2-3, with 7 bases lining up with TRBD2. Germline-derived CDR1 and CDR2 are SEHNR and FQNEAQ (reference sequence). Trimming took 6 bases from V and 4 from J; bases not matched to a gene: 1. The CDR3 runs to 12 residues. DNA of the CDR3: TGTGCCAGCAGACGGGAGGCAGATACGCAGTATTTT. The encoded protein is CASRREADTQYF.

J is TRBJ1-2 and V is TRBV7-6, with no clear D. The CDR3 loop spans 13 amino acids. V was trimmed by 3 bases and J by 7 bases, leaving 12 bases between them. Germline V gives CDR1 SGHVS, CDR2 FNYEAQ. DNA for the CDR3: TGTGCCAGCAGCTTGGGAGCTGGGTTTGGCTACACCTTC. Its protein product is CASSLGAGFGYTF.

Only a few counts were recorded for this clonotype. J is TRBJ2-2 and V is TRBV20-1; D may be TRBD1 (6 bases). CDR1 is DFQATT, CDR2 SNEGSKA, per germline (reference sequence). The V and J ends lost 3 bases and 2 bases respectively, with 13 bases between them. The CDR3 loop spans 15 amino acids. The CDR3 sequence: CSARGGGPNTGELFF. The CDR3, as DNA: TGCAGTGCTAGGGGTGGGGGCCCTAACACCGGGGAGCTGTTTTTT.